These 21 T cell receptor beta chains were all obtained from the same sample, sequenced in a study of blood T cell repertoires in COVID-19. Assay used: immunoSEQ multiplex PCR; TCRdb lists only in-frame clones, some missing. The data hold roughly 77,000 clones, with about four fifths observed a single time. Sequenced material: peripheral blood. The source is a man in his fifties or sixties with COVID-19, enrolled during active disease.

The chain uses TRBV2 and TRBJ1-2; the D gene is possibly TRBD1 (5 bases). V gave up 4 bases and J gave up 8 bases, with 14 bases separating them. Germline loops: CDR1 SNHLY, CDR2 FYNNEI. The CDR3 sequence is 13 residues long. The CDR3 reads CASSGLGRLGYTF. Here the CDR3 DNA reads TGTGCCAGCAGTGGACTGGGGCGGTTGGGCTACACCTTC.

The rearrangement joins TRBV5-5 to TRBJ2-5, with D unresolved. Germline V gene sequence: CDR1 SGHKS, CDR2 YYEKEE (reference sequence). Trimming took off 6 bases at V and 3 bases at J, with 15 bases between the two ends. The CDR3 contains 14 residues. CDR3 loop: CASISMSRKETQYF. The CDR3 nucleotides are TGTGCCAGCATCTCCATGTCCAGGAAAGAGACCCAGTACTTC.

The chain uses TRBV4-1 and TRBJ2-5, with TRBD2 identical over 9 bases. Germline lookup yields CDR1 MGHRA and CDR2 YSYEKL. This CDR3 comprises 17 residues. V lost 0 bases to trimming and J lost 0 bases; unmatched junction nucleotides: 5. The CDR3 here is CASSQDLAGGYQETQYF. The CDR3 DNA reads TGCGCCAGCAGCCAAGATTTGGCGGGAGGGTACCAAGAGACCCAGTACTTC.

The chain carries TRBV14 and TRBJ1-2, with TRBD1 matching 8 bases. Per the germline V gene, CDR1 is SGHDN and CDR2 is FVKESK. Trimming took 2 bases from V and 4 from J; bases not matched to a gene: 6. The CDR3 sequence is 15 residues long. CDR3 in amino acids: CASSQRTGRTYGYTF. CDR3 nucleotide sequence: TGTGCCAGCAGCCAAAGGACAGGGAGGACCTATGGCTACACCTTC.

This clone was picked up one time. The chain has TRBV7-9 and TRBJ2-7; TRBD1 might be the D (7 bases). CDR1 is SEHNR and CDR2 is FQNEAQ in the germline V gene (reference sequence). The CDR3 runs to 13 residues. V was trimmed by 3 bases and J by 3 bases, leaving 9 bases between them. The CDR3 reads CASSFQGGYEQYF. CDR3 in DNA: TGTGCCAGCAGCTTTCAGGGGGGCTACGAGCAGTACTTC.

V usage is TRBV2 and J usage is TRBJ1-2; 7 bases are shared with TRBD1. J was trimmed by 4 bases and V by 3 bases; bases with no gene match: 11. The length of the CDR3 is 16 residues. Germline CDR1 reads SNHLY; CDR2 reads FYNNEI. Written as DNA, the CDR3 is TGTGCCAGCAGTGATGCGACAGGGAGGTTTCGCTATGGCTACACCTTC. Translated: CASSDATGRFRYGYTF.

This clone has just a few counts. The chain is built from TRBV18 and TRBJ2-3, with D perhaps matching TRBD1 (5 bases). The CDR3 is 14 residues long. Trimming took off 4 bases at V and 3 bases at J, with 11 bases between the two ends. CDR1 is KGHSH and CDR2 is LQKENI in the germline V gene. CDR3 DNA: TGTGCCAGCTCACAACAGACAGATACAGATACGCAGTATTTT. Its protein product is CASSQQTDTDTQYF. The full variable domain, its missing parts supplied by reference TRBV18 and TRBJ2-3, is NAGVMQNPRHLVRRRGQEARLRCSPMKGHSHVYWYRQLPEEGLKFMVYLQKENIIDESGMPKERFSAEFPKEGPSILRIQQVVRGDSAAYFCASSQQTDTDTQYFGPGTRLTVL.

V usage is TRBV14 and J usage is TRBJ2-7, with 16 bases lining up with TRBD2. The trim removed 1 base at V and 2 bases at J, leaving 8 bases unmatched. The CDR3 spans 19 residues. The germline CDR1 and CDR2 sequences are SGHDN and FVKESK. The CDR3 reads CASSQVGGLAGGITYEQYF. CDR3 coding DNA: TGTGCCAGCAGCCAAGTCGGGGGACTAGCGGGAGGGATAACCTACGAGCAGTACTTC. The variable domain in full, with the rest retrieved from reference TRBV14 and TRBJ2-7, is EAGVTQFPSHSVIEKGQTVTLRCDPISGHDNLYWYRRVMGKEIKFLLHFVKESKQDESGMPNNRFLAERTGGTYSTLKVQPAELEDSGVYFCASSQVGGLAGGITYEQYFGPGTRLTVT.

The chain recombines TRBV3-1 (or the pseudogene TRBV3-2) with TRBJ1-2; D ambiguous. The CDR3 runs to 13 residues. Germline V CDR1 and CDR2: LGHDT, YNNKEL (reference sequence). V lost 3 bases to trimming and J lost 8 bases, with 13 bases between them. The CDR3 region is CASSHRLLQGYTF. Written as DNA, the CDR3 is TGTGCCAGCAGCCACCGCCTACTGCAAGGCTACACCTTC.

CDR3 bases: TGTGCCAGCAGCCGGGAAAATTCACCCCTCCACTTT. It translates to CASSRENSPLHF. The chain uses TRBV5-5 and TRBJ1-6; no reliable D call. The V gene's germline CDR1 is SGHKS and CDR2 YYEKEE (reference sequence). The V and J ends lost 4 bases and 7 bases respectively, with 6 bases between them. This CDR3 has 12 amino acids.

The chain is built from TRBV6-6 and TRBJ2-7, with D possibly TRBD1 on 5 matching bases. Germline V gene data show CDR1 as MNHNY and CDR2 as SVGAGI (reference sequence). There are 11 residues in the CDR3. V shed 6 bases and J shed 5 bases, with 8 bases lying between them. The chain's CDR3 is CASSPGNEQYF. In DNA, the CDR3 is TGTGCCAGCAGCCCAGGGAACGAGCAGTACTTC.

The gene calls are TRBV7-9 and TRBJ2-7; D unresolved. The V end lost 5 bases, the J end lost 0 bases, and 5 bases lay between the germline ends. CDR3 size: 12 residues. CDR1 is SEHNR and CDR2 is FQNEAQ in the germline V gene (reference sequence). The CDR3, as DNA: TGTGCCAGCAGCCCTTACTCCTACGAGCAGTACTTC. It translates to CASSPYSYEQYF.

The rearrangement joins TRBV23-1 to TRBJ2-7; 8 positions match TRBD1. TRBV23-1 is sorted into the ORF group, with uncertain function. Trimming removed 7 bases from V and 3 bases from J; junction bases left unmatched: 8. The CDR3 has 14 residues. CDR3: CASTATGEDYEQYF. DNA for the CDR3: TGCGCCAGCACCGCGACAGGGGAAGACTACGAGCAGTACTTC.

This sequence joins TRBV4-1 and TRBJ1-2, with a possible D match to TRBD1 (6 bases). The V end was cut by 0 bases, the J end by 4 bases, with 15 bases between. The CDR3 has 16 residues. The germline gives CDR1 MGHRA, CDR2 YSYEKL. The CDR3 reads CASSQDSVQGSYGYTF. CDR3 nucleotides: TGCGCCAGCAGCCAAGATAGTGTACAGGGTAGCTATGGCTACACCTTC.

This clone was detected a few times. The rearrangement links TRBV6-6 to TRBJ1-1; 10 nucleotides match TRBD1. The CDR3 loop spans 15 amino acids. V was pared by 4 bases and J by 2 bases, with 4 bases of the junction left unmatched. Germline V lookup: CDR1 MNHNY, CDR2 SVGAGI (reference sequence). The CDR3 loop reads CASSSRTGGNTEAFF. CDR3 nucleotide sequence: TGTGCCAGCAGTTCCCGGACAGGGGGAAACACTGAAGCTTTCTTT.

The chain employs TRBV6-1 and TRBJ1-3; no clear D gene. V lost 1 base and J 3 bases, leaving 4 bases between the germline ends. The CDR3 is 13 amino acids. Germline V gene data show CDR1 as MNHNS and CDR2 as SASEGT. CDR3 loop: CASSEVSGNTIYF. The CDR3 bases are TGTGCCAGCAGTGAAGTCAGTGGAAACACCATATATTTT.

The V and J genes are TRBV28 and TRBJ2-3, with D maybe TRBD2 (5 bases). Germline-derived CDR1 and CDR2 are MDHEN and SYDVKM. CDR3 length equals 13 residues. Trimming pared 4 bases from V and 1 base from J, leaving 6 bases between. The CDR3 DNA is TGTGCCAGCAGTTGGACTCGCACAGATACGCAGTATTTT. Translation gives CASSWTRTDTQYF. The whole variable domain, remainder taken from reference TRBV28 and TRBJ2-3, is DVKVTQSSRYLVKRTGEKVFLECVQDMDHENMFWYRQDPGLGLRLIYFSYDVKMKEKGDIPEGYSVSREKKERFSLILESASTNQTSMYLCASSWTRTDTQYFGPGTRLTVL.

This rearrangement joins TRBV18 to TRBJ2-1, with TRBD2 matching over 9 bases. The CDR3 contains 17 residues. J gave up 7 bases and V 10 bases, and 20 bases lay outside the gene matches. Germline assignment: CDR1 KGHSH and CDR2 LQKENI. CDR3 nucleotide sequence: TGTGCCACCGACAGGTCGTTAGCGGGAGTAAGTAGGAATGAGCAGTTCTTC. This gives the protein CATDRSLAGVSRNEQFF.

The chain is built from TRBV18 and TRBJ1-3, with a possible D match to TRBD1 (6 bases). V was pared by 5 bases and J by 3 bases, with 14 bases between. Germline V gene data show CDR1 as KGHSH and CDR2 as LQKENI. This CDR3 is built from 15 residues. The CDR3 is CASSTTGTGGNTIYF. The CDR3 region has the DNA TGTGCCAGCTCAACTACAGGGACGGGTGGAAACACCATATATTTT.

The chain carries TRBV28 and TRBJ1-2, with D maybe TRBD1 (6 bases). The CDR3 runs to 13 residues. V gave up 2 bases and J gave up 2 bases, with 6 bases separating them. Germline CDR1 and CDR2: MDHEN and SYDVKM. CDR3 nucleotide sequence: TGTGCCAGCAGTTTAGGGGGCAACTATGGCTACACCTTC. Amino acids: CASSLGGNYGYTF.

The chain couples TRBV29-1 to TRBJ2-7; possible D gene TRBD1, 7 bases. Trimming removed 6 bases from V and 6 bases from J, with 15 bases in between. Germline CDR1 is SQVTM and CDR2 is ANQGSEA. The CDR3 is 12 amino acids. CDR3 nucleotides: TGCAGCGTGGAGGGACAGAAGGGCGAGCAGTACTTC. Translation: CSVEGQKGEQYF.